The next 11 T cell receptor beta chains were all read from a single sample in a study of cytomegalovirus exposure and HLA in healthy donors. This PCR relied on a set of 60 Vbeta primers and 13 Jbeta primers. Profiling relied on immunoSEQ multiplex PCR, and the TCRdb table lists in-frame clones only, not all of them. The sample consists of 150,000 to 200,000 clones, roughly 79% of them appearing once. Source material: PBMCs. The source of these receptors is a woman aged 50 to 60 in good health and CMV-seronegative.

This sequence joins TRBV7-2 and TRBJ2-7, with 7 positions matching TRBD2. The V gene's germline CDR1 is SGHTA and CDR2 FQGNSA. The CDR3 has 14 amino acids. Trimming cost V 5 bases and J 2 bases; bases outside gene matches: 6. The CDR3 DNA reads as TGTGCCAGCAGCCTGGCACTAGCGACCTACGAGCAGTACTTC. Amino acids: CASSLALATYEQYF. The full variable domain, in which reference TRBV7-2 and TRBJ2-7 provide the parts outside the CDR3, is GAGVSQSPSNKVTEKGKDVELRCDPISGHTALYWYRQSLGQGLEFLIYFQGNSAPDKSGLPSDRFSAERTGGSVSTLTIQRTQQEDSAVYLCASSLALATYEQYFGPGTRLTVT.

The sample holds a few counts of this clone. This chain joins TRBV28 and TRBJ1-4; tentative D call: TRBD1 (6 bases). Trimming removed 6 bases from V and 1 base from J, with 18 bases in between. CDR3 length: 17 residues. The V gene's germline CDR1 is MDHEN and CDR2 SYDVKM. The CDR3 sequence is CASRTGGTPGTNEKLFF. The CDR3 DNA follows: TGTGCCAGCAGAACCGGGGGGACACCTGGAACTAATGAAAAACTGTTTTTT. Using reference TRBV28 and TRBJ1-4 for the parts outside the CDR3, the full variable domain is DVKVTQSSRYLVKRTGEKVFLECVQDMDHENMFWYRQDPGLGLRLIYFSYDVKMKEKGDIPEGYSVSREKKERFSLILESASTNQTSMYLCASRTGGTPGTNEKLFFGSGTQLSVL.

The chain uses TRBV27 and TRBJ1-1; a possible D gene is TRBD1 (6 bases). Trimming took 6 bases from V and 3 from J, leaving 14 bases between them. Germline CDR1 MNHEY, CDR2 SMNVEV (reference sequence). There are 14 residues in the CDR3. The chain's CDR3 is CASSEDSPYTEAFF. Here the CDR3 DNA reads TGTGCCAGCAGCGAGGACAGCCCTTACACTGAAGCTTTCTTT.

This clone was seen only a few times. The chain links TRBV6-5 to TRBJ2-7; 7 bases map to TRBD2. Germline CDR1 reads MNHEY; CDR2 reads SVGAGI. This CDR3 contains 14 residues. Unmatched junction bases numbered 10, after V lost 6 bases and J lost 5 bases. The CDR3 DNA reads TGTGCCAGCAGCACCACCGGGGGGTTCAACGAGCAGTACTTC. Translation gives CASSTTGGFNEQYF.

This clone was observed once. The sample has other DNA sequences that encode this CDR3 too. The CDR3 sequence: CASSPTGGNYGYTF. DNA of the CDR3: TGTGCCAGCAGCCCTACAGGGGGCAACTATGGCTACACCTTC. The genes are TRBV7-9 and TRBJ1-2; 9 nucleotides agree with TRBD1. This CDR3 region has 14 residues. Trimming removed 5 bases from V and 2 bases from J; junction bases left unmatched: 3. Germline lookup yields CDR1 SEHNR and CDR2 FQNEAQ (reference sequence).

This clone was picked up one time. The chain recombines TRBV2 with TRBJ1-1; D is possibly TRBD1 (5 bases). Germline CDR1 reads SNHLY; CDR2 reads FYNNEI. V gave up 6 bases and J gave up 6 bases, with 11 bases separating them. There are 12 residues in the CDR3. The CDR3 loop reads CASSDDSPEAFF. CDR3 sequence (DNA): TGTGCCAGCAGCGATGACAGCCCTGAAGCTTTCTTT.

This chain joins TRBV19 and TRBJ1-2, with TRBD1 matching over 8 bases. This CDR3 spans 15 amino acids. Germline lookup yields CDR1 LNHDA and CDR2 SQIVND (reference sequence). Trimming took 1 base from V and 6 from J; bases not matched to a gene: 7. This CDR3 is CASSIAPDRENGYTF. For the CDR3, the DNA is TGTGCCAGTAGTATAGCCCCGGACAGGGAGAATGGCTACACCTTC.

The chain carries TRBV7-2 and TRBJ1-6, with D perhaps matching TRBD1 (5 bases). Trimming removed 4 bases from V and 9 bases from J, with 7 bases in between. CDR1 and CDR2 from the germline V gene are SGHTA and FQGNSA. The CDR3 spans 12 residues. DNA of the CDR3: TGTGCCAGCAGCTCGGGACTTTCACCCCTCCACTTT. Translating it yields CASSSGLSPLHF.

CDR3 DNA: TGTGCCAGCAGCCGGGACAGGGGCCACAATGAGCAGTTCTTC. It encodes CASSRDRGHNEQFF. The rearrangement uses TRBV6-4 and TRBJ2-1; TRBD1 aligns across 10 bases. Germline V gene lookup returns CDR1 MRHNA and CDR2 SNTAGT. The CDR3 loop spans 14 amino acids. V gave up 6 bases and J gave up 5 bases; unmatched junction bases: 4.

The CDR3 region is CASSPGGVPYTEAFF. CDR3 in DNA: TGTGCCAGCTCACCAGGCGGGGTACCATACACTGAAGCTTTCTTT. J is TRBJ1-1 and V is TRBV18; no reliable D call. The CDR3 spans 15 residues. Trimming shortened V by 2 bases and J by 3 bases, and 13 bases separated the two germline ends. CDR1 and CDR2 from the germline V gene are KGHSH and LQKENI.

The CDR3 loop reads CSVENTGEAFF. The CDR3 nucleotides are TGCAGCGTTGAAAATACAGGTGAAGCTTTCTTT. The chain links TRBV29-1 to TRBJ1-1, with D perhaps TRBD1 (5 bases). With 2 bases removed from V and 7 bases from J, the gap between germline ends came to 8 bases. Germline loops: CDR1 SQVTM, CDR2 ANQGSEA. This CDR3 comprises 11 residues.